This T cell receptor beta chain was sequenced for a study of control samples from healthy donors and cancer patients. This clone was picked up one time. Profiling relied on immunoSEQ multiplex PCR, and the TCRdb table lists in-frame clones only, not all of them. The sample consists of roughly 150,000 clones, about 90% of them appearing once. Sequenced material: blood. The receptor was isolated from a man between 18 and 35 years old in good health.

CDR3 protein: CASSTGTSIDEQFF. The CDR3 DNA reads as TGTGCCAGCAGCACCGGGACTAGCATTGATGAGCAGTTCTTC. The V and J genes are TRBV7-3 and TRBJ2-1, with 9 nucleotides matching TRBD2. Germline V gives CDR1 SGHTA, CDR2 FQGTGA. There are 14 residues in the CDR3. The J segment lost 8 bases and the V segment lost 5 bases, leaving 7 bases of the junction unmatched. Full variable domain (remainder filled in from reference TRBV7-3 and TRBJ2-1): GAGVSQTPSNKVTEKGKYVELRCDPISGHTALYWYRQSLGQGPEFLIYFQGTGAADDSGLPNDRFFAVRPEGSVSTLKIQRTERGDSAVYLCASSTGTSIDEQFFGPGTRLTVL.